This T cell receptor beta chain was sequenced during a study of CD4 T cells in relation to SARS-CoV-2 and coronaviruses. This CDR3 has 14 amino acids. CDR1 SGDLS and CDR2 YYNGEE come from the germline V gene. V gave up 0 bases and J gave up 2 bases, with 6 bases separating them. Before the COVID-19 pandemic, during about 2011-2019, CD4+ T cells were taken from unexposed donors. Clones were read by immunoSEQ multiplex PCR, and TCRdb kept only the in-frame ones, dropping some. The data hold nearly 70,000 clones, with more than 80% observed a single time. On this clone itself: Distinct nucleotide sequences in the sample also encode this CDR3.

The clonotype originates from a human donor in good health. The sequenced material came from naive CD4+ T cells from PBMCs. Subset of the sample: naive CD4+ T cells isolated by negative enrichment. This chain links TRBV9 with TRBJ1-5; perhaps TRBD1 as D (6 bases). CDR3 in amino acids: CASSVEGGNQPQHF. The CDR3 bases are TGTGCCAGCAGCGTAGAGGGGGGCAATCAGCCCCAGCATTTT.